What follows are 5 T cell receptor beta chains derived from one specimen sequenced in a study of response to subunit inactivated influenza vaccine. Each CDR3 protein is one row after TCRdb ran MiXCR on the RT-PCR reads. The repertoire holds around 480,000 distinct CDR3 sequences, with approximately 10% as singletons. Sequences were derived from PBMCs from blood, sampled more than 35 days after vaccination. The receptors were gathered from a man aged 50-60 years who received an inactivated influenza vaccine.

The genes are TRBV2 and TRBJ2-1; D perhaps matches TRBD2 (6 bases). Germline values: CDR1 SNHLY, CDR2 FYNNEI. This CDR3 spans 13 amino acids. Trimming stripped 3 bases from V and 6 bases from J, with 9 bases between. CDR3 amino acids: CASSDGLLNEQFF. In DNA form, the CDR3 reads TGTGCCAGCAGTGATGGACTACTCAATGAGCAGTTCTTC.

The J gene is TRBJ1-4, the V gene TRBV18, with TRBD1 matching 8 bases. The length of the CDR3 is 15 residues. The trim removed 3 bases at V and 1 base at J, leaving 1 base unmatched. Germline-derived CDR1 and CDR2 are KGHSH and LQKENI. The CDR3 reads CASSPDRVTNEKLFF. For the CDR3, the DNA is TGTGCCAGCTCACCGGACAGGGTAACTAATGAAAAACTGTTTTTT.

This clonotype was seen a few times. The chain joins TRBV12-3 or TRBV12-4 to TRBJ2-5; TRBD2 matches 10 bases. The CDR3 length is 16 residues. V gave up 1 base and J gave up 2 bases; unmatched junction bases: 4. CDR3 loop: CASSLEASGGQETQYF. CDR3 nucleotides: TGTGCCAGCAGTTTAGAGGCTAGCGGGGGACAAGAGACCCAGTACTTC.

The V gene is TRBV5-1, the J gene TRBJ2-3; D is unresolved. V lost 0 bases and J lost 2, with 13 bases in between. Germline V gene data show CDR1 as SGHRS and CDR2 as YFSETQ. CDR3 length equals 16 residues. For the CDR3, the DNA is TGCGCCAGCAGCTTGGGACTCGATTACTACACAGATACGCAGTATTTT. Its protein product is CASSLGLDYYTDTQYF.

This clonotype was picked up a small number of times. The rearrangement uses TRBV24-1 and TRBJ2-1; D is undetermined. The CDR3 is 17 residues long. V dropped 3 bases and J dropped 4 bases, with 18 bases sitting between them. Per germline, CDR1 KGHDR and CDR2 SFDVKD. This CDR3 is CATSDSYGRALYNEQFF. The DNA for the CDR3 is TGTGCCACCAGTGATAGTTATGGTAGAGCTCTATACAATGAGCAGTTCTTC.